In this sample, the clone carrying this T cell receptor beta chain turned up a few times. This entry is derived from a study of blood T cell repertoires in COVID-19. Original methodology: The assay estimated nucleated cells by amplifying reference gene primers. Generated by immunoSEQ multiplex PCR, the TCRdb table keeps only in-frame clones and is missing some. V and J calls and clone size are copied from that table; D and trimming were computed from the DNA. The table has roughly 180,000 clones, around four fifths seen once; the top ten hold around 3.6%. Cohorts were assigned according to the clinical history that participants reported. CDR1 and CDR2 (germline): MNHEY, SMNVEV (reference sequence). This CDR3 contains 15 residues. After removal of 8 bases from V and 0 bases from J, the junction contained 8 bases not matched to a gene.

The source material was PBMCs or T cells enriched from blood (not recorded which). The chain joins TRBV27 to TRBJ2-7, with 9 bases matching TRBD1. This clonotype was sampled from a woman in her forties or fifties in a cohort exposed to, infected with or recovered from COVID-19 (not recorded which). The CDR3: CASATGGTSSYEQYF. The CDR3 coding sequence is TGTGCCAGCGCAACAGGGGGCACTAGCTCCTACGAGCAGTACTTC.